This T cell receptor (beta chain) emerged from a study of OX40 agonist ivuxolimab in advanced cancers. Study background: Hepatocellular carcinoma, melanoma, renal cell or head and neck cancer affected the dose-escalation patients. Study outcomes and limitations: The 0.1-3.0 mg/kg partial responders had among the lowest clonal expansion.

CDR3 length equals 13 residues. The germline V and J ends were trimmed by 8 bases and 4 bases, with 15 bases remaining between them. Germline V lookup: CDR1 SEHNR, CDR2 FQNEAQ (reference sequence). On this clone: The antigen is not known.

This table comes from immunoSEQ multiplex PCR, and its TCRdb copy is limited to in-frame clones, with some not included. The table records about 47,000 clones, roughly nine tenths of them present only once. This specimen was CD4+ or CD8+ T cells sorted from blood, taken in a trial of the OX40 agonist ivuxolimab. The genes are TRBV7-9 and TRBJ2-7; D uncertain. The receptor was isolated from an adult with an advanced solid tumor such as melanoma, head and neck, liver or kidney cancer. The CDR3 DNA sequence: TGTGCCAGCTCCGATGGCGGTGAATACGAGCAGTACTTC. Its translation: CASSDGGEYEQYF. The complete variable domain, with remaining parts taken from reference TRBV7-9 and TRBJ2-7, reads DTGVSQNPRHKITKRGQNVTFRCDPISEHNRLYWYRQTLGQGPEFLTYFQNEAQLEKSRLLSDRFSAERPKGSFSTLEIQRTEQGDSAMYLCASSDGGEYEQYFGPGTRLTVT.